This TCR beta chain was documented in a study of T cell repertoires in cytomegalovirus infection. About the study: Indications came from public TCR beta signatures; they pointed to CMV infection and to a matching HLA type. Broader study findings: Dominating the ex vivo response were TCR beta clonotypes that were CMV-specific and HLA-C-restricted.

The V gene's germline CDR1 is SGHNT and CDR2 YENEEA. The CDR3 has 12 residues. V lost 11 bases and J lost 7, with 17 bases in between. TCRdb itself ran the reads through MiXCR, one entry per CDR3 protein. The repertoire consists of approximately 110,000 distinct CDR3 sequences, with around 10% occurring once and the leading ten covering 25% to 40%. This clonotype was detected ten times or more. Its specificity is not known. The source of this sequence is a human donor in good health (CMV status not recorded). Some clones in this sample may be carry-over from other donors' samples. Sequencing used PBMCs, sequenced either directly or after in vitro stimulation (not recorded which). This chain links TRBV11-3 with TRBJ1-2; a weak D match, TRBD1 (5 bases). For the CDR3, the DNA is TGTGCCTTTGTCAGGGTTCAGGCTGGCTACACCTTC. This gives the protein CAFVRVQAGYTF.